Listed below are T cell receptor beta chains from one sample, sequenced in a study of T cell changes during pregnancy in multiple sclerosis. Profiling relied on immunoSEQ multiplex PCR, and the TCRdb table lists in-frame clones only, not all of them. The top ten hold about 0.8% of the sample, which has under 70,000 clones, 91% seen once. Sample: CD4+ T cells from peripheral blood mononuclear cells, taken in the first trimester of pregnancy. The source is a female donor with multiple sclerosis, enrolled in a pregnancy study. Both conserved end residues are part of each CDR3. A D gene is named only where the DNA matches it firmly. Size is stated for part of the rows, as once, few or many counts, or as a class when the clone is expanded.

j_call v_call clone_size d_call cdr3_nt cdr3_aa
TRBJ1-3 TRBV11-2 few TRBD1 TGTGCCAGCAGCTCCCAGACAGGGTGGGGAAACACCATATATTTT CASSSQTGWGNTIYF
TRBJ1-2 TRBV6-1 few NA TGTGCCAGCAGTGAAGGGCCGGGGGGCTATGGCTACACCTTC CASSEGPGGYGYTF
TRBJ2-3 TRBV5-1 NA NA TGCGCCAGCAGCGAACCCCCTCCGCAGGGGCCTAGCACAGATACGCAGTATTTT CASSEPPPQGPSTDTQYF
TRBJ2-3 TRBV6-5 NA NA TGTGCCAGCATGGACGCAGGGGCCACAGATACGCAGTATTTT CASMDAGATDTQYF
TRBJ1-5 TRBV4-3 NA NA TGCGCCAGCAGCCAGATACAGGGAGGGCAGCCCCAGCATTTT CASSQIQGGQPQHF
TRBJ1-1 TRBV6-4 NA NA TGTGCCAGCAGTACAGGCCTGAACACTGAAGCTTTCTTT CASSTGLNTEAFF
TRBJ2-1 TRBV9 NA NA TGTGCCAGCAGCGCAAAGAGGGCTCGGGGAGGTGTTAATGAGCAGTTCTTC CASSAKRARGGVNEQFF
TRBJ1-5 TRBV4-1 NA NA TGCGCCAGCAGCCAAGACGGGGTAGGGAATCAGCCCCAGCATTTT CASSQDGVGNQPQHF
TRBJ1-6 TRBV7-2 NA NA TGTGCCAGCAGCTTGGCAGGGCTAAATTCACCCCTCCACTTT CASSLAGLNSPLHF
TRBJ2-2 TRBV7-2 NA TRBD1 TGTGCCAGCAGCTTAGGACAGGGGGCTTTATCCGGGGAGCTGTTTTTT CASSLGQGALSGELFF
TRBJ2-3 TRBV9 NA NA TGTGCCAGCAGCCGACCCTGGAGTACGCAGTATTTT CASSRPWSTQYF
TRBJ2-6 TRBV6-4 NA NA TGTGCCAGCAGTGACGGGGGCAGGAAGTCTGGGGCCAACGTCCTGACTTTC CASSDGGRKSGANVLTF
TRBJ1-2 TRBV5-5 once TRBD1 TGTGCCAGCAGTACGACCGGGACAGGAACTAACTATGGCTACACCTTC CASSTTGTGTNYGYTF
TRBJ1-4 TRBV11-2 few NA TGTGCCAGCAGCTTAGATCTTGGTCGGGGTACTAATGAAAAACTGTTTTTT CASSLDLGRGTNEKLFF
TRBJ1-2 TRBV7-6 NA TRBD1 TGTGCCAGCAGCTTACAACCAACAGGGGCCGCTTTTAACTATGGCTACACCTTC CASSLQPTGAAFNYGYTF
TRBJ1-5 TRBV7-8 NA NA TGTGCCAGCAGCCCGGACAGTTCTACTCAGCCCCAGCATTTT CASSPDSSTQPQHF
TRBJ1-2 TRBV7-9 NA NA TGTGCCAGCAGGGCAGCGGGCTATGGCTACACCTTC CASRAAGYGYTF
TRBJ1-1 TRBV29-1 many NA TGCAGCGTTGCCCCCGATCCCAGGCTACTTGAAGCTTTCTTT CSVAPDPRLLEAFF
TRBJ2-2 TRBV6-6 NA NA TGTGCCAGCACCGTCAACACCGGGGAGCTGTTTTTT CASTVNTGELFF
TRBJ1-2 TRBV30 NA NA TGTGCCTGGAGTGCGGCCAGATTAGCGATTAACCCCTATGGCTACACCTTC CAWSAARLAINPYGYTF
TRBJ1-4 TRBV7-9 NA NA TGTGCCAGCAGCGCCTCAGGGAGGGTAGGAGAAAAACTGTTTTTT CASSASGRVGEKLFF
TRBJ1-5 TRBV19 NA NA TGTGCCAGTAGTATAATTCCCTATAGCAATCAGCCCCAGCATTTT CASSIIPYSNQPQHF
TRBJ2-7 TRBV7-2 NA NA TGTGCCAGCAGCTTTACCCCCGGGAACTACGAGCAGTACTTC CASSFTPGNYEQYF
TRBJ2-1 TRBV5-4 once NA TGTGCCAGCAGCTTGACGGGGTGGGACAATGAGCAGTTCTTC CASSLTGWDNEQFF
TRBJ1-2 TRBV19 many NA TGTGCCAGTAAGAGACAGAACTATGGCTACACCTTC CASKRQNYGYTF
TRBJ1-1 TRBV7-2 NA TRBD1 TGTGCCAGCAGCTCAGACGGACAGGGTACTGAAGCTTTCTTT CASSSDGQGTEAFF
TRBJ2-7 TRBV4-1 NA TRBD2 TGCGCCAGCAGCCAGGCGGCTAGCGGGGACTACGAGCAGTACTTC CASSQAASGDYEQYF
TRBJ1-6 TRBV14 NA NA TGTGCCAGCAGCCACGCAGGGTTTATCTCACCCCTCCACTTT CASSHAGFISPLHF
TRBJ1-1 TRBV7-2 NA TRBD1 TGTGCCAGCAGCTTAGCAGGGGGCGCAGGCAACACTGAAGCTTTCTTT CASSLAGGAGNTEAFF
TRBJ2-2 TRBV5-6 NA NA TGTGCCAGCAGCTTGGGAAATGATCCAGCGAACACCGGGGAGCTGTTTTTT CASSLGNDPANTGELFF
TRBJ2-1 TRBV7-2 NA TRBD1 TGTGCCAGCAGCTTATTGTCTACAGGGGCGTCCTACAATGAGCAGTTCTTC CASSLLSTGASYNEQFF
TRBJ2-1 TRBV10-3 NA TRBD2 TGTGCCATCAGTGGGACTAGCGGGGGGAATGAGCAGTTCTTC CAISGTSGGNEQFF
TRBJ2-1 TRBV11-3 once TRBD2 TGTGCCAGTGCTAGCGGGGGACAAAATGAGCAGTTCTTC CASASGGQNEQFF
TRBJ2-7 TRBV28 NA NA TGTGCCAGCAGACAGGGACTACCCGCAGGCTACGAGCAGTACTTC CASRQGLPAGYEQYF
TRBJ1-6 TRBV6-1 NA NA TGTGCCAGCAGTGAAGATCTTGTAGATAATTCACCCCTCCACTTT CASSEDLVDNSPLHF
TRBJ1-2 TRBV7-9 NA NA TGTGCCAGCAGCTCCGAAGGTCTCAGGGGATATGGCTACACCTTC CASSSEGLRGYGYTF
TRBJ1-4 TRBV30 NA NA TGTGCCTGGAAGTCGGGCAGGGGATCCGAAAAACTGTTTTTT CAWKSGRGSEKLFF
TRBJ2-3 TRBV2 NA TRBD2 TGTGCCAGCAGTAGCGGGACTAGCACAGATACGCAGTATTTT CASSSGTSTDTQYF
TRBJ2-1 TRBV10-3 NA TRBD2 TGTGCCACAGAGTCTAGCGGGGGAAATGAGCAGTTCTTC CATESSGGNEQFF
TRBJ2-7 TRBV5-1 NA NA TGCGCCAGCAGCCCCCTCCTGAGGGCCCTATCCTACGAGCAGTACTTC CASSPLLRALSYEQYF
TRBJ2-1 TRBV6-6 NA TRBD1 TGTGCCAGCAGTTATAGGACAGGGCGAGGTGATGAGCAGTTCTTC CASSYRTGRGDEQFF
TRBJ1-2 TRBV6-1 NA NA TGTGCCAGCAGTGCCCCAGGCGCGACCCGCTATGGCTACACCTTC CASSAPGATRYGYTF
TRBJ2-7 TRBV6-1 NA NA TGTGCCAGCAGTGGGATCCAACGGAGGGCCTACGAGCAGTACTTC CASSGIQRRAYEQYF
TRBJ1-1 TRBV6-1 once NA TGTGCCAGCAGTGAATACCTAGGCTTGAACACTGAAGCTTTCTTT CASSEYLGLNTEAFF
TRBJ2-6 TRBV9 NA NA TGTGCCAGCAGCCCCGCGGGCCGCCTCTCTGGGGCCAACGTCCTGACTTTC CASSPAGRLSGANVLTF
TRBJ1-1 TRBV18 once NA TGTGCCAGCTCTCCCACTCGGGATACTGAAGCTTTCTTT CASSPTRDTEAFF
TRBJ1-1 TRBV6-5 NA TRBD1 TGTGCCAGCAGTTACTCGGCCGGGACAGGGCATCCTGAAGCTTTCTTT CASSYSAGTGHPEAFF
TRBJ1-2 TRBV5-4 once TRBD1 TGTGCCAGCAGCCTTATAAGGGGTTTAACCGGGACAGGGGGCAAGGGCTACACCTTC CASSLIRGLTGTGGKGYTF
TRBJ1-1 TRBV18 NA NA TGTGCCAGCTCACCACGCGAAGGGGGAGCTTTCTTT CASSPREGGAFF
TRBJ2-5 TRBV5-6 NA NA TGTGCCAGCAGCTTGCAAGGGGCCCAAGAGACCCAGTACTTC CASSLQGAQETQYF
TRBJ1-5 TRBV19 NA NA TGTGCCAGTAACGGACTCCTAGGGAATCAGCCCCAGCATTTT CASNGLLGNQPQHF
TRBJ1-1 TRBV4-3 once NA TGCGCCAGCAGCCAAGATACAGGGATGTTGTCTGAAGCTTTCTTT CASSQDTGMLSEAFF
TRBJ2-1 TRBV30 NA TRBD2 TGTGCCTGGAAGCGGGGGCAATGGAATGAGCAGTTCTTC CAWKRGQWNEQFF
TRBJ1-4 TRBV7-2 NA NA TGTGCCAGCAGCTCCGGACAGCCCGGGGAGGGAAAACTGTTTTTT CASSSGQPGEGKLFF
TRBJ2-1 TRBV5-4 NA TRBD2 TGTGCCAGCAGCTCTAGCGGGGGGATCGGGGGTGAGCAGTTCTTC CASSSSGGIGGEQFF
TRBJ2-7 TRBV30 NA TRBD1 TGTGCCTGGAGCCGGACAGGGAGAGGATACGAGCAGTACTTC CAWSRTGRGYEQYF
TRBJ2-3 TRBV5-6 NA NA TGTGCCAGCAGCTTGGGAGGGTCTCCTAGCACAGATACGCAGTATTTT CASSLGGSPSTDTQYF
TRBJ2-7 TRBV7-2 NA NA TGTGCCAGCAGCTTAGGACAGAGTTCCGAGCAGTACTTC CASSLGQSSEQYF